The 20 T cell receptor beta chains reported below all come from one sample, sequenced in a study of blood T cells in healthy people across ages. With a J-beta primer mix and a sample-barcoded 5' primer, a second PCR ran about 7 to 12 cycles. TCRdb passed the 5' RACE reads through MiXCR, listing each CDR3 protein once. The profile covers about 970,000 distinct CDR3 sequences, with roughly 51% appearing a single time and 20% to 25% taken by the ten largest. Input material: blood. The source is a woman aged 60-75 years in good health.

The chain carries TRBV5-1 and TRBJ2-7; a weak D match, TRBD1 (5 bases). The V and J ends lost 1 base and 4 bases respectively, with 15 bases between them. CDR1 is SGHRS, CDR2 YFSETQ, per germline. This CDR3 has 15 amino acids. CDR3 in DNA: TGCGCCAGCAGCTTGTTCCAGGGTGGGGCGTACGAGCAGTACTTC. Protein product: CASSLFQGGAYEQYF.

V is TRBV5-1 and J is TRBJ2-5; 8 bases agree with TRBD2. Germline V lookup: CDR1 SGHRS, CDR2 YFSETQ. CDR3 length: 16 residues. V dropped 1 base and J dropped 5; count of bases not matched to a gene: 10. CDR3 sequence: CASSLSGTRGVETQYF. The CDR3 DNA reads TGCGCCAGCAGCTTGTCTGGGACTAGAGGGGTGGAGACCCAGTACTTC.

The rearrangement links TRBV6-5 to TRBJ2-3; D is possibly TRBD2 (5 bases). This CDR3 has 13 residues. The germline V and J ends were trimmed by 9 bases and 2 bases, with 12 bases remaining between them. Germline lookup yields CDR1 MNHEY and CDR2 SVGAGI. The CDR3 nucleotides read TGTGCCAGTGGGCGAGCGGCCACAGATACGCAGTATTTT. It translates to CASGRAATDTQYF.

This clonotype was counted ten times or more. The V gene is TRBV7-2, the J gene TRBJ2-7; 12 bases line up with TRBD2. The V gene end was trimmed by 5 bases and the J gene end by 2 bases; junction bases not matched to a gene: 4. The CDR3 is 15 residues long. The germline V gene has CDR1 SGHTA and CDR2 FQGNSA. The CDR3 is CASSLWTSGAYEQYF. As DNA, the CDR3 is TGTGCCAGCAGCCTCTGGACTAGCGGGGCCTACGAGCAGTACTTC.

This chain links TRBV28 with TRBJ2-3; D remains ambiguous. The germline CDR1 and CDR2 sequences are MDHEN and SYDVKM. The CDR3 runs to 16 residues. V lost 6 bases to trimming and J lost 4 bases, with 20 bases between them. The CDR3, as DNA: TGTGCCAGCAGCCCCGGTGTGTCGCGCGGCTCAGATACGCAGTATTTT. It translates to CASSPGVSRGSDTQYF.

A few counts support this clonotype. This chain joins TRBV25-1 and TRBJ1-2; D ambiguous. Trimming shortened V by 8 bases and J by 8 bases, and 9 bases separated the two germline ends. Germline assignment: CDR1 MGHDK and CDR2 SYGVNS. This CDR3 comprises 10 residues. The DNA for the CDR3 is TGTGCCAGCTGGGCCGGCGGCTACACCTTC. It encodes CASWAGGYTF.

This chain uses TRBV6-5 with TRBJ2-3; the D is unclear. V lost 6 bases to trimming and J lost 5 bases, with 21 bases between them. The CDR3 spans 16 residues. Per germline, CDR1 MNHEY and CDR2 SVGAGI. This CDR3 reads CASSRQYSRSRDTQYF. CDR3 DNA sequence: TGTGCCAGCAGCCGACAATACTCTAGATCGAGAGATACGCAGTATTTT.

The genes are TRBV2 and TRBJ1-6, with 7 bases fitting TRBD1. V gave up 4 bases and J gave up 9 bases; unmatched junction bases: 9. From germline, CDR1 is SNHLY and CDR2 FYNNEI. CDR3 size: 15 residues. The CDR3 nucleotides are TGTGCCAGCAGTGGATTAAAAGGGGGCAGTTCACCCCTCCACTTT. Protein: CASSGLKGGSSPLHF.

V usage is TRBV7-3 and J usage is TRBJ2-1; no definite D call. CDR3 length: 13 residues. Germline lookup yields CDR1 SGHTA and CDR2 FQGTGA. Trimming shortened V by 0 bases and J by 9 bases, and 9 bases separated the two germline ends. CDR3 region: CASSLTPLAEQFF. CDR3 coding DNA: TGTGCCAGCAGCTTAACCCCGTTGGCTGAGCAGTTCTTC. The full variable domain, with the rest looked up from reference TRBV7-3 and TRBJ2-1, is GAGVSQTPSNKVTEKGKYVELRCDPISGHTALYWYRQSLGQGPEFLIYFQGTGAADDSGLPNDRFFAVRPEGSVSTLKIQRTERGDSAVYLCASSLTPLAEQFFGPGTRLTVL.

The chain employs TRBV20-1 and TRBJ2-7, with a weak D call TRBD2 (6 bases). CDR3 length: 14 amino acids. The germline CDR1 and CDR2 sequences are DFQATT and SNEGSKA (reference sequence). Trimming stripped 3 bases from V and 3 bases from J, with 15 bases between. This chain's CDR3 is CSASERVRDYEQYF. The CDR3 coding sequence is TGCAGTGCTAGTGAGCGGGTGAGGGACTACGAGCAGTACTTC.

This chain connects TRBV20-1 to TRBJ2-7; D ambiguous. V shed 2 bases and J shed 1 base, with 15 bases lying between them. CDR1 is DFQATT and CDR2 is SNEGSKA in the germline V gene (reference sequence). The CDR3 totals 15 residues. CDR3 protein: CSARQPGTASYEQYF. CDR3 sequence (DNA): TGCAGTGCTAGACAACCCGGTACAGCTTCCTACGAGCAGTACTTC.

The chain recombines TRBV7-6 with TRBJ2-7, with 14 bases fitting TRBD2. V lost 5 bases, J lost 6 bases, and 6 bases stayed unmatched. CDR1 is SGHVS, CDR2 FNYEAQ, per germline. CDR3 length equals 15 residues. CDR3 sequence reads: CASSDPGLAGAEQYF. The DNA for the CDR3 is TGTGCCAGCAGCGACCCGGGACTAGCGGGAGCCGAGCAGTACTTC.

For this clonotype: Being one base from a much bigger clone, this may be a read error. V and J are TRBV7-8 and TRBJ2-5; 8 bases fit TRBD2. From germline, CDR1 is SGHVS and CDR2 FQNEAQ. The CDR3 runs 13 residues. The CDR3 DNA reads TGTGCCTGCAGCGGGACTAGTCAAGAGACCCAGTACTTC. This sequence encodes CACSGTSQETQYF.

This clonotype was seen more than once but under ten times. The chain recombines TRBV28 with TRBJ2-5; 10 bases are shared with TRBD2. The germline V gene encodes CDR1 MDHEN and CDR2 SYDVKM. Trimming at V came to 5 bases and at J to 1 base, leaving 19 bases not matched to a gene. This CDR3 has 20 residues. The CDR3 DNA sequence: TGTGCCAGCAGTGGAAGGACAGGGTATTGGGGGACTAGCGCCCAAGAGACCCAGTACTTC. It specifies CASSGRTGYWGTSAQETQYF.

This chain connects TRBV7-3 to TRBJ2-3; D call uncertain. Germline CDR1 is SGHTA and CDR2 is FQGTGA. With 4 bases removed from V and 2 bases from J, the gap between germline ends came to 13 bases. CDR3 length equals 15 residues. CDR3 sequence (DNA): TGTGCCAGCAGCTCCGTCTCGGACCTCACAGATACGCAGTATTTT. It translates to CASSSVSDLTDTQYF.

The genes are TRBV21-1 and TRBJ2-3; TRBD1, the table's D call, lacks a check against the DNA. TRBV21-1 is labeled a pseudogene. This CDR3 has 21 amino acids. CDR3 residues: CASSKEEGGQVQDYNTDTQYF. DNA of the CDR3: TGTGCCAGCAGCAAAGAAGAGGGGGGTCAGGTCCAGGATTATAACACAGATACGCAGTATTTT.

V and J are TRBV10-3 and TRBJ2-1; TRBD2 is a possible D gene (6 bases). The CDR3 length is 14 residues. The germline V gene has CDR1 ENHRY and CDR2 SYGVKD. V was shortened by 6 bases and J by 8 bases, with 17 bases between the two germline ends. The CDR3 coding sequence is TGTGCCATCAGAGGGGAGGCCGCTTACGATGAGCAGTTCTTC. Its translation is CAIRGEAAYDEQFF.

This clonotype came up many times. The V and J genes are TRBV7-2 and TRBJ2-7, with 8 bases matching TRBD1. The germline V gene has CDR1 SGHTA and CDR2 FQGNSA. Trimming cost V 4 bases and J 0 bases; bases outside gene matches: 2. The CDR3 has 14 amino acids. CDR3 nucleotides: TGTGCCAGCAGCTGGACAGGGAGCTCCTACGAGCAGTACTTC. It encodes CASSWTGSSYEQYF.

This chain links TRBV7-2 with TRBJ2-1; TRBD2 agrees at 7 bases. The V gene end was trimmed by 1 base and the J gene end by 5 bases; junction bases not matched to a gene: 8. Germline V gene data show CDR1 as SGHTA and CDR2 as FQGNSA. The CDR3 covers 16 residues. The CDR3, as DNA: TGTGCCAGCAGCTTAGTTTTGGGACTAACAAACAATGAGCAGTTCTTC. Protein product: CASSLVLGLTNNEQFF.

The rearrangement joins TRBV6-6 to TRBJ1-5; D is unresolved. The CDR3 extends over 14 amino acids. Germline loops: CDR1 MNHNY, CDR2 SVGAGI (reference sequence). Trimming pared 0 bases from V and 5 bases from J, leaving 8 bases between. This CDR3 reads CASSYSWQDQPQHF. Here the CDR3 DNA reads TGTGCCAGCAGTTACTCGTGGCAGGATCAGCCCCAGCATTTT.